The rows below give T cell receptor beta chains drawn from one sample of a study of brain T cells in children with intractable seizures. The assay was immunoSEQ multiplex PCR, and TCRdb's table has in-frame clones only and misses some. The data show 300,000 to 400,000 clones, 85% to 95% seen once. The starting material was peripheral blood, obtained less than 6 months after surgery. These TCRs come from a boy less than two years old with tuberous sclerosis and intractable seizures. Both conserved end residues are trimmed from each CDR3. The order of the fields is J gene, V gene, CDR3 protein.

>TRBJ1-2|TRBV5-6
ASGARTEGYGYT
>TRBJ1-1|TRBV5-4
ASSLGGDRTNTEAF
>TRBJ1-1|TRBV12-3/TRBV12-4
ASSLGGNTEAF
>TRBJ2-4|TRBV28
ASSLRQGRNIQY
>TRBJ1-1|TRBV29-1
SSRGSQNTEAF
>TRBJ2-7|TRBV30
AWKPSRSPGEQY
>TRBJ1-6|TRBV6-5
ASSYSTRIYNSPLH
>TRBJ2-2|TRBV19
ASSILVLPNTGELF
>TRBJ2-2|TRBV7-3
ASSLIGGVNTGELF
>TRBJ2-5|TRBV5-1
ASSKPGLAAQETQY
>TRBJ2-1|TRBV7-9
ASTDSGSSYNEQF
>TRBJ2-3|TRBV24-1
ATPRGQLSTDTQY
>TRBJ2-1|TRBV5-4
ASSLQTSGINEQF
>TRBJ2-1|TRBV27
ASSLSLGVSYNEQF
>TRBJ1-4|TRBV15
ATSVDRTIATNEKLF
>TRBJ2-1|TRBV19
ASSSSGIYNEQF
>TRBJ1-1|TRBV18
ASSPPEHPNTEAF
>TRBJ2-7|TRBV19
ATTDGRSYEQY
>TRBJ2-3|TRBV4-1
ASRPLFGGRGSTDTQY
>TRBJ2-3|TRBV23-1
ASSQTPTRGVLGTQY
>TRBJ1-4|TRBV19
ASSAGQGHATNEKLF
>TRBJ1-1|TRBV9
ASSVAGEGTEAF
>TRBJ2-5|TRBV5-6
ASSLLSGVGETQY
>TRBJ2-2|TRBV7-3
ASSPLQGELF
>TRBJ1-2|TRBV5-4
ASSLTGVGGYGYT
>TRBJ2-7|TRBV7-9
ASSSQGLRVHEQY
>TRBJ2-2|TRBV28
ASSLRRAGELF
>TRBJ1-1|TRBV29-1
SVLGTEAF
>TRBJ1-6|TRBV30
AWGGDTLNSPLH
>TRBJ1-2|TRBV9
ASSTAANYGYT
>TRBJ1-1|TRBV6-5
ASSYTITGMNTEAF
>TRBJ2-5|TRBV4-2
ASSQDLSALAGRETQY
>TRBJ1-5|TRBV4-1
ASSQDQGPGNQPQH
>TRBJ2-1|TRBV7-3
ASSRLGGSSYNEQF
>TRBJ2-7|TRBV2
ASRREFNEQY
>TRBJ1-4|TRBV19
ASRLQGDNEKLF
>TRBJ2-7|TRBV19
ATKQGPASLEQY
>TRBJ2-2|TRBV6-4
ASSPRTSGTGELF
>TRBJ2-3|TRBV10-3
ASRLAGGRGTDTQY
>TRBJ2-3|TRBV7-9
ASSSTLILGDRTDTQY
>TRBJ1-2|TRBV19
ASSIAGALTSYGYT
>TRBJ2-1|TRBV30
AWDGLASGGIYNEQF
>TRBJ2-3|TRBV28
ASSLRLLQTDTQY
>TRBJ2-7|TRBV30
AWETGFSYEQY
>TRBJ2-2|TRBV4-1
ASSQGAGVITGELF
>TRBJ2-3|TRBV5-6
ASSYRQVTDTQY
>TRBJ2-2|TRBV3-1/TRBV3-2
ASISRVNTGELF
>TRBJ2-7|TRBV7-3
ASIGGYKSSYEQY
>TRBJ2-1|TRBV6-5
ASFGGGGKHEQF
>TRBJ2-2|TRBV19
ASSLDINTGELF
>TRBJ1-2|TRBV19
ASSIVPGSGNGYT
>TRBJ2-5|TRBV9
ASSLSGGPETQY
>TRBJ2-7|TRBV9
ASSVSGTGIYEQY
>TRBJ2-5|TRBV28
ASTKREGRETQY
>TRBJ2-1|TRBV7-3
ASSLAVASYNEQF
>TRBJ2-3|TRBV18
ASSPQKTDTQY
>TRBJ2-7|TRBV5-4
ASSPISSYEQY
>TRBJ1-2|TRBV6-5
ASSYFPTGNYGYT
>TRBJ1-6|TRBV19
ASSGGGGSPLH